Below are 14 T cell receptor beta chains sequenced from a single sample in a study of T cell changes during pregnancy in multiple sclerosis. Using immunoSEQ multiplex PCR, the repertoire was profiled, and TCRdb retains in-frame clones only, with some absent. The table shows about 38,000 clones, with around 90% occurring only once. The sample here was CD4+ T cells from peripheral blood mononuclear cells, taken after pregnancy. The source of these receptors is a female donor in good health, enrolled as a control in a pregnancy study.

The gene calls are TRBV4-1 and TRBJ2-2; 7 bases are shared with TRBD1. CDR1 is MGHRA and CDR2 is YSYEKL in the germline V gene. Trimming removed 6 bases from V and 4 bases from J; junction bases left unmatched: 5. There are 14 residues in the CDR3. The CDR3 nucleotides read TGCGCCAGCAGGAAACAGGGGCGCACCGGGGAGCTGTTTTTT. Translated, it gives CASRKQGRTGELFF.

For the CDR3, the DNA is TGCGCCAGCAGCCTAGATAGGACAGCAGCCTACGAGCAGTACTTC. This gives the protein CASSLDRTAAYEQYF. The chain is built from TRBV4-3 and TRBJ2-7; TRBD1 might be the D (6 bases). Per the germline V gene, CDR1 is LGHNA and CDR2 is YSLEER. The CDR3 is 15 amino acids. The V end was cut by 4 bases, the J end by 2 bases, with 15 bases between.

This chain connects TRBV5-6 to TRBJ2-6; D not resolved. Germline CDR1 reads SGHDT; CDR2 reads YYEEEE. The CDR3 spans 15 residues. V dropped 6 bases and J dropped 0 bases, with 10 bases sitting between them. CDR3 in amino acids: CASNTFISGANVLTF. In DNA form, the CDR3 reads TGTGCCAGCAACACGTTTATCTCTGGGGCCAACGTCCTGACTTTC.

The genes are TRBV7-2 and TRBJ2-7, with 7 nucleotides matching TRBD1. The germline CDR1 and CDR2 sequences are SGHTA and FQGNSA. This CDR3 has 13 residues. Losses at the gene ends were 10 bases for V and 5 bases for J; bases not matched to a gene: 11. CDR3 in DNA: TGTGCCACCTCTGGAAGGGGGCCCAACGAGCAGTACTTC. Amino acids: CATSGRGPNEQYF.

The rearrangement joins TRBV11-3 to TRBJ1-1; 7 nucleotides match TRBD1. CDR3 length: 12 amino acids. V trimming: 5 bases; J trimming: 9 bases; junction bases outside the gene matches: 6. Germline loops: CDR1 SGHNT, CDR2 YENEEA. CDR3 sequence reads: CASSRTGAQAFF. CDR3 coding DNA: TGTGCCAGCAGCAGAACAGGGGCACAAGCTTTCTTT.

The rearrangement links TRBV6-5 to TRBJ2-5; 9 bases align to TRBD2. The V and J ends lost 4 bases and 4 bases, in that order; junction bases with no gene match: 7. The CDR3 is 15 amino acids. Germline CDR1 and CDR2: MNHEY and SVGAGI. CDR3 protein: CASSLGGRVGETQYF. In DNA, the CDR3 is TGTGCCAGCAGTTTGGGCGGGAGGGTCGGAGAGACCCAGTACTTC.

The chain has TRBV28 and TRBJ2-1, with D possibly matching TRBD2 (6 bases). The CDR3 sequence is 15 residues long. With 3 bases removed from V and 12 bases from J, the gap between germline ends came to 21 bases. Germline assignment: CDR1 MDHEN and CDR2 SYDVKM. The CDR3 sequence: CASSLSGTVTRGQFF. For the CDR3, the DNA is TGTGCCAGCAGTTTGTCCGGGACTGTTACAAGGGGGCAGTTCTTC.

The V call is TRBV10-3, the J call TRBJ2-7, with TRBD2 identical over 9 bases. The trim removed 3 bases at V and 1 base at J, leaving 7 bases unmatched. Germline lookup yields CDR1 ENHRY and CDR2 SYGVKD. This CDR3 spans 16 amino acids. CDR3 sequence: CAISDWSGRFSYEQYF. For the CDR3, the DNA is TGTGCCATCAGTGATTGGAGCGGGAGGTTTTCCTACGAGCAGTACTTC.

In its sample, this clone was seen once. The J gene is TRBJ2-7, the V gene TRBV11-2; 7 bases are shared with TRBD1. The CDR3 is made up of 15 amino acids. Germline loops: CDR1 SGHAT, CDR2 FQNNGV. The trim removed 1 base at V and 7 bases at J, leaving 10 bases unmatched. The CDR3 DNA sequence: TGTGCCAGCAGCTTAGGGTTAAGGGGGCCGAGTGAGCAGTACTTC. Protein product: CASSLGLRGPSEQYF. The complete variable domain, with remaining parts taken from reference TRBV11-2 and TRBJ2-7, reads EAGVAQSPRYKIIEKRQSVAFWCNPISGHATLYWYQQILGQGPKLLIQFQNNGVVDDSQLPKDRFSAERLKGVDSTLKIQPAKLEDSAVYLCASSLGLRGPSEQYFGPGTRLTVT.

The chain couples TRBV19 to TRBJ1-1, with 10 bases fitting TRBD1. The CDR3 extends over 13 amino acids. Germline V gene sequence: CDR1 LNHDA, CDR2 SQIVND (reference sequence). V lost 9 bases to trimming and J lost 2 bases; unmatched junction nucleotides: 3. The CDR3 bases are TGTGCCAGCGACAGGGGGCCTAACACTGAAGCTTTCTTT. Amino acid sequence: CASDRGPNTEAFF. Combining the CDR3 with reference TRBV19 and TRBJ1-1 gives the whole variable domain DGGITQSPKYLFRKEGQNVTLSCEQNLNHDAMYWYRQDPGQGLRLIYYSQIVNDFQKGDIAEGYSVSREKKESFPLTVTSAQKNPTAFYLCASDRGPNTEAFFGQGTRLTVV.

This sequence joins TRBV27 and TRBJ1-2; D may be TRBD1 (5 bases). Germline loops: CDR1 MNHEY, CDR2 SMNVEV (reference sequence). This CDR3 is 15 amino acids long. The V and J ends lost 5 bases and 1 base respectively, with 14 bases between them. The CDR3 DNA follows: TGTGCCAGCAGTCCGGGGCGGGGGGTTAACTATGGCTACACCTTC. The encoded protein is CASSPGRGVNYGYTF.

The genes are TRBV4-3 and TRBJ1-6, with D unclear. V lost 0 bases and J 4 bases, leaving 10 bases between the germline ends. From germline, CDR1 is LGHNA and CDR2 YSLEER. The CDR3 spans 16 residues. Written as DNA, the CDR3 is TGCGCCAGCAGCCAAGATTTAACGGGGTATAATTCACCCCTCCACTTT. Translating gives CASSQDLTGYNSPLHF.

J is TRBJ1-5 and V is TRBV30, with a weak D call TRBD1 (5 bases). The ends were cut back, 2 bases at V and 6 bases at J, with 11 bases in the middle. The germline V gene has CDR1 GTSNPN and CDR2 SVGIG (reference sequence). The CDR3 loop spans 13 amino acids. Here the CDR3 reads CAWSSTGSQPQHF. CDR3 DNA: TGTGCCTGGAGTTCAACAGGCTCTCAGCCCCAGCATTTT.

As regards this clone: In the same sample, other DNA sequences code for this CDR3. This chain links TRBV5-8 with TRBJ1-1, with a possible D match to TRBD1 (5 bases). Trimming stripped 5 bases from V and 0 bases from J, with 14 bases between. Germline V gives CDR1 SGHTS, CDR2 YDEGEE. This CDR3 spans 15 amino acids. The CDR3 DNA follows: TGTGCCAGCAGGGGATACAGGCACATGAACACTGAAGCTTTCTTT. Its translation is CASRGYRHMNTEAFF.